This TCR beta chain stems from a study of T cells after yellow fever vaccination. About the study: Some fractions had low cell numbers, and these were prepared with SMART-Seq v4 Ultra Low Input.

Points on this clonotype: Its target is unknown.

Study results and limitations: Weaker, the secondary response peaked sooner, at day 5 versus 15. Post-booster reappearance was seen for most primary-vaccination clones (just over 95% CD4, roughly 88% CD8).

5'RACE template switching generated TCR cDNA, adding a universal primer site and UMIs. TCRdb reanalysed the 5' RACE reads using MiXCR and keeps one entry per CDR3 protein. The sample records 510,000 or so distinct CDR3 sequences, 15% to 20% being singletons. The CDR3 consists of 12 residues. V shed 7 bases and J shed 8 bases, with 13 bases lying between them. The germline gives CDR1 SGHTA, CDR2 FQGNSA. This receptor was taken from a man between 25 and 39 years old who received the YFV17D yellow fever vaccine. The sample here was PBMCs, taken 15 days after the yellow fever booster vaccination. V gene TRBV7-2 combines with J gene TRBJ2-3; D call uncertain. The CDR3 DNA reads TGTGCCAGCACTTTGGAGTTATCTACGCAGTATTTT. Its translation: CASTLELSTQYF.